This T cell receptor beta chain was retrieved from a study of T cell responses to AZD1222 COVID-19 vaccine. The study, taken as a whole, reports: White British donors predominated, females outnumbered males, and clonal diversity was possibly underestimated. Across the whole spike, CD4 TCRs peaked at regions 160-218 and 743-854. Spike-specific TCR breadth and depth both grew after two AZD1222 doses. Unmutated regions of variants are reportedly targeted by nearly half of spike-specific TCRs.

On this clone: Antigen: not known.

This table comes from immunoSEQ multiplex PCR, and its TCRdb copy is limited to in-frame clones, with some not included. The data hold some 110,000 clones, with more than 80% observed a single time. The CDR3 runs 14 residues. Unmatched junction bases numbered 7, after V lost 4 bases and J lost 6 bases. In germline, CDR1 is SGHDT, CDR2 YYEEEE. The sequencing here drew on peripheral blood, taken 28 days after the second AZD1222 dose. The chain recombines TRBV5-6 with TRBJ1-5, with 7 bases identical to TRBD1. The sequence came from an adult who received the AZD1222 COVID-19 vaccine. CDR3 bases: TGTGCCAGCAGCCCCGGGACAGCCGTTCAGCCCCAGCATTTT. This gives the protein CASSPGTAVQPQHF.